This TCR beta chain was captured in a study of beta chain features in type 1 diabetes. The study reverse transcribed the entire isolated RNA, so it sequenced expressed TCRB transcripts. Produced via immunoSEQ multiplex PCR; TCRdb's table is partial and in-frame only. Found here are under 900,000 clones, 15% to 20% of them singletons; the top ten hold 0.02% to 0.025%. The V gene's germline CDR1 is MNHEY and CDR2 SVGAGI. V was cut by 7 bases and J by 0 bases, with 10 bases left in between. CDR3 length equals 15 residues. As concerns this clone: Its antigen is undetermined.

Whole-study results and caveats: Shorter TCRB CDR3s, moderately but significantly so, marked every one of the four CD4+ subsets in Type 1 diabetes patients. The study notes PCR might favor shorter templates equally in patients and controls.

The specimen sequenced was naive CD4+ T cells from blood. This sequence originates from a woman between 18 and 29 years old in good health. The V call is TRBV6-5, the J call TRBJ2-6; weak D call: TRBD1 (5 bases). CDR3 DNA sequence: TGTGCCAGCACACGACAGAACTCTGGGGCCAACGTCCTGACTTTC. It encodes CASTRQNSGANVLTF.